These 27 T cell receptor beta chains were all obtained from the same sample, sequenced in a study of T-cell reconstitution after alpha-beta-depleted transplantation in children. Using unique molecular identifiers, the investigators prepared the TCRbeta library. TCRdb re-called the PCR reads with MiXCR, one entry per CDR3 protein. The sample consists of roughly 300,000 distinct CDR3 sequences, roughly 10% of them appearing once. This material consisted of peripheral blood, taken 180 days after TCRalphabeta/CD19-depleted stem cell transplant. The receptor set was obtained from a male patient aged 2 to 9 who had a stem cell transplant for chronic granulomatous disease, so the T cells may come from the graft donor.

This clonotype appeared a single time. The rearrangement uses TRBV20-1 and TRBJ2-7, with TRBD2 matching 7 bases. This CDR3 spans 15 amino acids. Trimming cost V 6 bases and J 3 bases; bases outside gene matches: 14. In germline, CDR1 is DFQATT, CDR2 SNEGSKA (reference sequence). CDR3 DNA sequence: TGCAGTGCGAACAGTGTGGGAGGGCCCAGCTACGAGCAGTACTTC. Protein product: CSANSVGGPSYEQYF.

The chain employs TRBV12-3 or TRBV12-4 and TRBJ2-2; 7 bases are shared with TRBD1. The length of the CDR3 is 16 residues. V dropped 5 bases and J dropped 2; count of bases not matched to a gene: 8. CDR3 nucleotides: TGTGCCAGCAGTCGGTCCGGGACAGTCAACACCGGGGAGCTGTTTTTT. The encoded protein is CASSRSGTVNTGELFF.

Comments on this clonotype: This could be a read error, since a much larger clone is one nucleotide away. V and J are TRBV12-3 or TRBV12-4 and TRBJ1-5; no clear D gene. The CDR3 length is 14 residues. V lost 8 bases, J lost 4 bases, and 15 bases lay in between. Written as DNA, the CDR3 is TGTGCCAGCCCCCCTAGAGGTCCTAATCAGCCCCAGCATTTT. This encodes CASPPRGPNQPQHF.

The chain joins TRBV7-9 to TRBJ2-4; D call uncertain. Germline lookup yields CDR1 SEHNR and CDR2 FQNEAQ (reference sequence). The V gene lost 5 bases and the J gene lost 5 bases, with 16 bases spanning the gap. CDR3 size: 15 residues. CDR3 residues: CASSLSGLLENIQYF. The CDR3 nucleotides are TGTGCCAGCAGCCTTTCTGGGCTGTTGGAAAACATTCAGTACTTC.

Ten or more counts support this clonotype. V usage is TRBV28 and J usage is TRBJ2-7; D gene unclear. Germline CDR1 reads MDHEN; CDR2 reads SYDVKM. The CDR3 has 13 residues. V lost 3 bases and J lost 5, with 11 bases in between. The CDR3 loop is CASSLLGPDEQYF. DNA of the CDR3: TGTGCCAGCAGTTTGCTAGGTCCGGACGAGCAGTACTTC.

The table lists this clonotype with a few counts. The rearrangement joins TRBV29-1 to TRBJ2-3; possibly TRBD2 for D (6 bases). Germline CDR1 reads SQVTM; CDR2 reads ANQGSEA. CDR3 size: 15 residues. The ends were cut back, 0 bases at V and 3 bases at J, with 13 bases in the middle. The CDR3 here is CSVEDPPGETDTQYF. In DNA form, the CDR3 reads TGCAGCGTTGAAGATCCCCCGGGGGAAACAGATACGCAGTATTTT.

This clonotype was seen ten or more times. This chain connects TRBV29-1 to TRBJ2-1; weak D call: TRBD2 (5 bases). CDR1 SQVTM and CDR2 ANQGSEA come from the germline V gene. The length of the CDR3 is 12 residues. V was clipped by 4 bases and J by 5 bases, with 9 bases between them. As DNA, the CDR3 is TGCAGCGTTGGGTGGAGGAACAATGAGCAGTTCTTC. Its translation is CSVGWRNNEQFF.

This clonotype has a count of ten or more. The chain is built from TRBV7-8 and TRBJ1-6; tentatively, D is TRBD1 (5 bases). Trimming shortened V by 2 bases and J by 2 bases, and 13 bases separated the two germline ends. The CDR3 is made up of 17 amino acids. CDR1 is SGHVS and CDR2 is FQNEAQ in the germline V gene. CDR3 residues: CASSLYSARAYNSPLHF. The CDR3 region has the DNA TGTGCCAGCAGCTTATATTCGGCCAGGGCCTATAATTCACCCCTCCACTTT.

Ten or more counts support this clonotype. The V and J genes are TRBV5-6 and TRBJ2-6; D is undetermined. CDR1 and CDR2 (germline): SGHDT, YYEEEE. CDR3 size: 16 residues. With 2 bases removed from V and 0 bases from J, the gap between germline ends came to 9 bases. The CDR3 is CASSLRVLSGANVLTF. The CDR3 bases are TGTGCCAGCAGCTTACGGGTCCTCTCTGGGGCCAACGTCCTGACTTTC. Drawing the rest from reference TRBV5-6 and TRBJ2-6, the complete variable domain is DAGVTQSPTHLIKTRGQQVTLRCSPKSGHDTVSWYQQALGQGPQFIFQYYEEEERQRGNFPDRFSGHQFPNYSSELNVNALLLGDSALYLCASSLRVLSGANVLTFGAGSRLTVL.

This chain connects TRBV5-1 to TRBJ2-2; 9 bases are a match to TRBD2. Germline lookup yields CDR1 SGHRS and CDR2 YFSETQ. V was clipped by 4 bases and J by 4 bases; unmatched bases: 14. There are 18 residues in the CDR3. The CDR3 nucleotides are TGCGCCAGCAGCCTGTCCTTAGCGGGAGTAATGGGCACCGGGGAGCTGTTTTTT. Protein: CASSLSLAGVMGTGELFF. Drawing the rest from reference TRBV5-1 and TRBJ2-2, the complete variable domain is KAGVTQTPRYLIKTRGQQVTLSCSPISGHRSVSWYQQTPGQGLQFLFEYFSETQRNKGNFPGRFSGRQFSNSRSEMNVSTLELGDSALYLCASSLSLAGVMGTGELFFGEGSRLTVL.

This clonotype was observed at least ten times. The CDR3 coding sequence is TGCGCCAGCAGCGCCTCACAGGGCGAGCAGTACTTC. Protein sequence: CASSASQGEQYF. The gene calls are TRBV5-1 and TRBJ2-7; possibly TRBD1 for D (6 bases). Trimming took 4 bases from V and 6 from J, leaving 11 bases between them. The germline gives CDR1 SGHRS, CDR2 YFSETQ. This CDR3 is built from 12 residues.

This clonotype has ten or more counts. CDR3: CASSSGDRGWTDTQYF. The CDR3 DNA reads as TGTGCCAGCAGCTCAGGGGACAGGGGGTGGACAGATACGCAGTATTTT. The rearrangement joins TRBV7-2 to TRBJ2-3; TRBD1 matches 11 bases. The CDR3 runs 16 residues. V lost 4 bases to trimming and J lost 3 bases; unmatched junction nucleotides: 6. The germline V gene has CDR1 SGHTA and CDR2 FQGNSA.

There are many counts of this clonotype. The chain uses TRBV6-1 and TRBJ2-3, with TRBD1 matching over 9 bases. CDR1 and CDR2 from the germline V gene are MNHNS and SASEGT. With V trimmed by 6 bases and J by 6 bases, 10 bases remained unmatched. The CDR3 consists of 15 residues. Written as DNA, the CDR3 is TGTGCCAGCAGGCCACAGGGGGCGCGTTCGGATACGCAGTATTTT. Amino acids: CASRPQGARSDTQYF.

This clonotype has at least ten counts. This sequence joins TRBV27 and TRBJ2-4; 9 bases line up with TRBD1. CDR3 size: 14 residues. CDR1 is MNHEY and CDR2 is SMNVEV in the germline V gene (reference sequence). The J segment lost 10 bases and the V segment lost 6 bases, leaving 10 bases of the junction unmatched. CDR3 in DNA: TGTGCCAGCAGGGGCCTACAGGGGGCAGGGATTCAGTACTTC. As protein: CASRGLQGAGIQYF.

The table lists this clonotype with many counts. This rearrangement joins TRBV4-3 to TRBJ2-1; possibly TRBD1 for D (5 bases). There are 16 residues in the CDR3. Trimming removed 3 bases at V and 0 bases at J, with 12 bases between. Germline V CDR1 and CDR2: LGHNA, YSLEER. The CDR3, as DNA: TGCGCCAGCAGCCAGAAGACAGAGAGCTCCTACAATGAGCAGTTCTTC. Translation gives CASSQKTESSYNEQFF.

Ten or more counts support this clonotype. The V and J genes are TRBV29-1 and TRBJ2-1; 8 nucleotides line up with TRBD2. CDR3 length equals 15 residues. V dropped 2 bases and J dropped 4; count of bases not matched to a gene: 7. CDR1 and CDR2 (germline): SQVTM, ANQGSEA. CDR3 region: CSVESPSGHYNEQFF. CDR3 coding DNA: TGCAGCGTTGAAAGTCCTAGCGGGCATTACAATGAGCAGTTCTTC.

The genes are TRBV21-1 and TRBJ2-1; the table gives TRBD2 as D, unverified against the DNA. TRBV21-1 is labeled a pseudogene. The CDR3 loop spans 14 amino acids. Here the CDR3 DNA reads TGTGCCAGCCGAGCCCCTCCTTCCGAGAGACTACCGTTCTTC. It specifies CASRAPPSERLPFF.

This clonotype was detected ten times or more. This chain links TRBV15 with TRBJ2-2; TRBD1 matches 7 bases. CDR1 is LNHNV, CDR2 YYDKDF, per germline (reference sequence). Trimming removed 0 bases from V and 3 bases from J; junction bases left unmatched: 1. The CDR3 sequence is 15 residues long. The CDR3 region has the DNA TGTGCCACCAGCAGAGAACAGGGGTACACCGGGGAGCTGTTTTTT. As protein: CATSREQGYTGELFF.

This clonotype showed up just a few times. This could be a read error, since a much larger clone is one nucleotide away. CDR3 in DNA: TGTGCCAGCACCTTAGGCAACCAAGAGACCCAGTACTTC. The encoded protein is CASTLGNQETQYF. This chain links TRBV7-3 with TRBJ2-5, with no clear D. CDR3 length: 13 residues. The germline V gene has CDR1 SGHTA and CDR2 FQGTGA.

This clonotype was seen only a few times. The V call is TRBV19, the J call TRBJ1-2, with 8 positions matching TRBD1. The CDR3 has 14 residues. V gave up 3 bases and J gave up 6 bases; unmatched junction bases: 6. From germline, CDR1 is LNHDA and CDR2 SQIVND (reference sequence). The CDR3 DNA reads TGTGCCAGTAGTATGCCTCCAGGGGGCCATGGCTACACCTTC. Protein product: CASSMPPGGHGYTF.

This chain links TRBV7-2 with TRBJ2-5, with TRBD1 identical over 10 bases. Per the germline V gene, CDR1 is SGHTA and CDR2 is FQGNSA. Unmatched junction bases numbered 11, after V lost 5 bases and J lost 5 bases. The CDR3 runs 16 residues. CDR3 coding DNA: TGTGCCAGCAGCAGAGACAGGGGGCGACTAGGGGAGACCCAGTACTTC. It translates to CASSRDRGRLGETQYF. The variable domain in full, completed from reference TRBV7-2 and TRBJ2-5, reads GAGVSQSPSNKVTEKGKDVELRCDPISGHTALYWYRQSLGQGLEFLIYFQGNSAPDKSGLPSDRFSAERTGGSVSTLTIQRTQQEDSAVYLCASSRDRGRLGETQYFGPGTRLLVL.

This clonotype showed up just a few times. The CDR3 DNA sequence: TGTGCCAGCAGCCACGACAGGGACGAGCAGTACTTC. Its translation is CASSHDRDEQYF. This chain uses TRBV7-9 with TRBJ2-7, with 7 bases matching TRBD1. The trim removed 5 bases at V and 5 bases at J, leaving 3 bases unmatched. CDR1 and CDR2 (germline): SEHNR, FQNEAQ (reference sequence). CDR3 length equals 12 residues.

This clonotype was observed many times. The V and J genes are TRBV12-3 or TRBV12-4 and TRBJ2-7; no reliable D call. The CDR3 spans 14 residues. The ends were cut back, 6 bases at V and 2 bases at J, with 14 bases in the middle. Here the CDR3 DNA reads TGTGCCAGCAGCCCGCAGAATCCTCCCTACGAGCAGTACTTC. Translating gives CASSPQNPPYEQYF.

The CDR3 nucleotides read TGTGCCAGCAGCCCAAAGGACCGGGGGGCCTACGAGCAGTACTTC. This codes for CASSPKDRGAYEQYF. This chain connects TRBV27 to TRBJ2-7; 7 bases line up with TRBD2. Losses at the gene ends were 6 bases for V and 2 bases for J; bases not matched to a gene: 10. The CDR3 covers 15 residues. Germline-derived CDR1 and CDR2 are MNHEY and SMNVEV (reference sequence).

This clonotype came up many times. This chain uses TRBV9 with TRBJ2-2; no clear D gene. Germline V gene data show CDR1 as SGDLS and CDR2 as YYNGEE. Trimming removed 10 bases at V and 0 bases at J, with 7 bases between. The CDR3 has 12 residues. The DNA of the CDR3 is TGTGCCGCCTCATCGAACACCGGGGAGCTGTTTTTT. It specifies CAASSNTGELFF.

This clonotype was counted a few times. The rearrangement joins TRBV21-1 to TRBJ2-2. TRBV21-1 is recorded as a pseudogene. This CDR3 has 17 amino acids. Written as DNA, the CDR3 is TGTGCCAGCAGAGCACCCCGAGGGTCCCTGAACACCGGGGAGCTGTTTTTT. This translates into CASRAPRGSLNTGELFF.

This clonotype came up many times. The genes are TRBV6-5 and TRBJ2-7; tentative D call: TRBD1 (5 bases). CDR1 is MNHEY, CDR2 SVGAGI, per germline. Between the trimmed V and J ends, which lost 0 bases and 0 bases, there was a span of 9 bases. The CDR3 length is 15 residues. The CDR3 DNA is TGTGCCAGCAGTTACTCTTCAGACAGCTCCTACGAGCAGTACTTC. Encoded protein: CASSYSSDSSYEQYF.